The 4 T cell receptor beta chains below were found in one sample sequenced in a study of post-analysis software for immune sequencing data. General study results and limits: Higher frequency in patients than in controls was seen for five TRBV segments, with TRBV5-6, TRBV5-1 and TRBV20-1 among them.

Antigens of these TCRs are unknown. Built from TCR beta cDNA, the libraries had unique molecular identifiers in them. TCRdb used MiXCR to reprocess the PCR reads, holding one entry per CDR3 protein. This table has some 690,000 distinct CDR3 sequences, approximately 60% appearing once. Source material: blood. These receptors came from a girl aged 2-10 years with multiple sclerosis.

CDR3 residues: CASSLGLTGTGAGEQYF. The CDR3, as DNA: TGTGCCAGCAGCTTAGGACTTACCGGGACAGGGGCGGGGGAGCAGTACTTC. The V gene is TRBV7-6, the J gene TRBJ2-7; TRBD1 matches at 10 bases. Germline V gene lookup returns CDR1 SGHVS and CDR2 FNYEAQ. The junction had 13 bases not matched to a gene; V was cut back by 1 base and J by 7 bases. This CDR3 has 17 amino acids. Looking up the rest from reference TRBV7-6 and TRBJ2-7 gives the full variable domain: GAGVSQSPRYKVTKRGQDVALRCDPISGHVSLYWYRQALGQGPEFLTYFNYEAQQDKSGLPNDRFSAERPEGSISTLTIQRTEQRDSAMYRCASSLGLTGTGAGEQYFGPGTRLTVT.

Remarks on this clonotype: A junction end diverges from the germline sequence, so it may reflect a read error. The V gene is TRBV15, the J gene TRBJ1-2, with a weak D call TRBD1 (6 bases). CDR3 length: 15 amino acids. Germline CDR1 reads LNHNV; CDR2 reads YYDKDF (reference sequence). The CDR3, as DNA: TGTGCCACCGGCAGGGGACATCAGGGAAGGGAAGGCTACACCTTC. Amino acids: CATGRGHQGREGYTF.

This chain uses TRBV29-1 with TRBJ2-1; D gene unclear. Germline assignment: CDR1 SQVTM and CDR2 ANQGSEA. There are 12 residues in the CDR3. Trimming took off 0 bases at V and 5 bases at J, with 5 bases between the two ends. The CDR3 DNA reads as TGCAGCGTTGAAGAAGAAAACAATGAGCAGTTCTTC. Its translation is CSVEEENNEQFF.

V is TRBV3-1 and J is TRBJ2-3, with TRBD2 matching over 9 bases. The germline V gene encodes CDR1 LGHDT and CDR2 YNNKEL (reference sequence). The CDR3 is 16 residues long. J lost 3 bases, V lost 0 bases, and 4 bases had no gene match. The CDR3 region has the DNA TGTGCCAGCAGCCAAGAAGCTAGCGGGAATACAGATACGCAGTATTTT. Translated, it gives CASSQEASGNTDTQYF.